What follows is one T cell receptor (beta chain) and its context. Each participant's cohort was designated according to participant-reported clinical history. All recovered Cohort 3 donors got two negative PCRs, got clearance, or saw symptom resolution. The sample comes from a study of blood T cell repertoires in COVID-19. For the study at large: From the United States, Italy and Spain came samples of acute and convalescent COVID-19. The analysed material was cDNA or gDNA that came from T cells, B-cell-depleted T cells, or PBMCs.

Assay used: immunoSEQ multiplex PCR; TCRdb lists only in-frame clones, some missing. The repertoire holds a few hundred thousand clones, 65% to 90% seen once, with about 10% in the top ten. Germline lookup yields CDR1 PRHDT and CDR2 FYEKMQ (reference sequence). V lost 1 base and J 3 bases, leaving 12 bases between the germline ends. This CDR3 has 16 amino acids. The sequence came from a woman aged 18 to 35 who had recovered from COVID-19. This chain connects TRBV13 to TRBJ2-2; D uncertain. The material sequenced was PBMCs or T cells enriched from blood (not recorded which). The CDR3 region has the DNA TGTGCCAGCAGCTTAGCTAACCACCTGGACACCGGGGAGCTGTTTTTT. Protein: CASSLANHLDTGELFF.